This TCR beta chain originates from a study of shared clonotypes between healthy human individuals. General study points: Investigators expected sequencing depth to affect clonotype sharing among donors. Sequencing of the sorted subsets was shown by rarefaction to be incomplete despite large depth.

About this clone itself: Its antigen is not known.

Assay: immunoSEQ multiplex PCR; the TCRdb copy retains only in-frame clones and omits some. The top ten hold 0.1% to 0.15% of the sample, which has about 2 million clones, over 85% seen once. The receptor's source is a man between 18 and 29 years old in good health. The sample consisted of naive CD4+ T cells sorted from blood. Subset noted: CD45RA+ positively selected.

CDR3 DNA sequence: TGTGCCTGGAGCCCGGGACTCTCAGATACGCAGTATTTT. As protein: CAWSPGLSDTQYF. This chain links TRBV30 with TRBJ2-3; a weak D match, TRBD2 (6 bases). Deletions cut 3 bases from V and 4 bases from J, with 11 bases between. The CDR3 sequence is 13 residues long. Per germline, CDR1 GTSNPN and CDR2 SVGIG (reference sequence).